This T cell receptor (beta chain) was observed in a study of blood T cells in healthy people across ages. CDR3 size: 16 residues. The germline V gene encodes CDR1 SGHVS and CDR2 FQNEAQ. Between the trimmed V and J ends, which lost 5 bases and 0 bases, there was a span of 14 bases. A J-beta primer mix and a sample-barcoded 5' primer were used in a second PCR of roughly 7 to 12 cycles. TCRdb reprocessed the 5' RACE reads with MiXCR, giving one entry per CDR3 protein. Of hundreds of thousands of distinct CDR3 sequences in the sample, 50% to 65% were seen once. Peripheral blood, about 10 milliliters per donor, was collected.

This chain joins TRBV7-8 and TRBJ2-1; D could derive from TRBD1 or TRBD2 (5 bases each). The specimen sequenced was blood. The TCR originated in a man older than 75 in good health. The CDR3 region has the DNA TGTGCCAGCAGCCCCCTTGGGACCAGCTCCTACAATGAGCAGTTCTTC. Its protein is CASSPLGTSSYNEQFF.